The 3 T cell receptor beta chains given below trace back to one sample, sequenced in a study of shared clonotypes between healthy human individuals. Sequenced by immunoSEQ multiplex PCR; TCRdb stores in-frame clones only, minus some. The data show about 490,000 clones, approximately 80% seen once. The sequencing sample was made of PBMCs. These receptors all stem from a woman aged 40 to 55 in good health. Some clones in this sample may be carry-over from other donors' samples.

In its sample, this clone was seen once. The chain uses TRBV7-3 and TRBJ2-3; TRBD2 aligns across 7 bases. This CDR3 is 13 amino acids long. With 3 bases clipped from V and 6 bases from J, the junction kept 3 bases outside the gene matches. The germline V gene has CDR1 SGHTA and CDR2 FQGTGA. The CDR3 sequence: CASSLREGDTQYF. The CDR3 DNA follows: TGTGCCAGCAGCTTGAGGGAGGGGGATACGCAGTATTTT.

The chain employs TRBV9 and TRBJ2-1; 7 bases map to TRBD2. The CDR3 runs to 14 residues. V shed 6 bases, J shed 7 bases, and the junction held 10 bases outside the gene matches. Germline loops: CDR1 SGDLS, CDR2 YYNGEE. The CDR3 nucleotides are TGTGCCAGCACTTCGCTAGCGGAACTGAATGAGCAGTTCTTC. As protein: CASTSLAELNEQFF.

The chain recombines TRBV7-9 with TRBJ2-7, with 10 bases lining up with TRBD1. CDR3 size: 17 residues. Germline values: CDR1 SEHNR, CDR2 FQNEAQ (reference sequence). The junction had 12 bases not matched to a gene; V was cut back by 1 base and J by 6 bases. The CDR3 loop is CASSLGYFRDRGFEQYF. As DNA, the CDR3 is TGTGCCAGCAGCTTAGGCTACTTCCGGGACAGGGGTTTCGAGCAGTACTTC.